A single sample gave rise to the 13 T cell receptor beta chains below, sequenced in a study of Graves' ophthalmopathy and Graves' hyperthyroidism. RNA transcripts provided the template for amplifying TCR beta CDR3 regions. The library came from an HTBI-primed first-round RT-PCR and a second-round multiplex PCR. One entry per CDR3 protein, called by TCRdb with MiXCR from the multiplex PCR reads. There are over a million distinct CDR3 sequences in the sample; 36% occur only once, and over 8.5% lies in the top ten. Sequencing input: peripheral blood or thyroid tissue (not recorded which). The receptor source for this set is an adult man with Graves' hyperthyroidism.

This clonotype appeared many times. V is TRBV11-2 and J is TRBJ1-5; D perhaps matches TRBD1 (6 bases). The CDR3 is 13 amino acids. Germline values: CDR1 SGHAT, CDR2 FQNNGV. The V end lost 5 bases, the J end lost 4 bases, and 9 bases lay between the germline ends. For the CDR3, the DNA is TGTGCCAGCAGCCAGGGGATGAATCAGCCCCAGCATTTT. This codes for CASSQGMNQPQHF.

V is TRBV10-3 and J is TRBJ2-7; a possible D gene is TRBD2 (5 bases). Per germline, CDR1 ENHRY and CDR2 SYGVKD. V gave up 9 bases and J gave up 2 bases, with 11 bases separating them. The CDR3 totals 12 residues. The CDR3 region has the DNA TGTGCCATGAGGACCGGGGCCTACGAGCAGTACTTC. Its protein is CAMRTGAYEQYF.

This clonotype has just a few counts. The rearrangement uses TRBV25-1 and TRBJ1-6; possible D gene TRBD1, 5 bases. CDR1 and CDR2 from the germline V gene are MGHDK and SYGVNS. Deletions cut 1 base from V and 0 bases from J, with 19 bases between. CDR3 size: 20 residues. CDR3 loop: CASSEFPGRDRSSYNSPLHF. The CDR3 DNA follows: TGTGCCAGCAGTGAATTCCCGGGGCGGGACCGGAGCTCCTATAATTCACCCCTCCACTTT.

The chain links TRBV7-2 to TRBJ1-5; TRBD1 agrees at 9 bases. Trimming removed 5 bases from V and 6 bases from J; junction bases left unmatched: 8. The CDR3 contains 15 residues. CDR1 SGHTA and CDR2 FQGNSA come from the germline V gene. The CDR3 DNA is TGTGCCAGCAGCCCTCTCGACAGGGGGTTTCAGCCCCAGCATTTT. This sequence encodes CASSPLDRGFQPQHF.

This clonotype appeared once. J is TRBJ1-1 and V is TRBV5-1; a possible D gene is TRBD1 (6 bases). V was trimmed by 0 bases and J by 6 bases, leaving 9 bases between them. CDR1 is SGHRS and CDR2 is YFSETQ in the germline V gene. CDR3 length: 13 residues. The chain's CDR3 is CASSLEGGPEAFF. The CDR3 coding sequence is TGCGCCAGCAGCTTGGAGGGGGGCCCTGAAGCTTTCTTT.

The chain is built from TRBV11-2 and TRBJ2-5; 7 bases fit TRBD1. Germline V CDR1 and CDR2: SGHAT, FQNNGV. This CDR3 has 14 residues. Trimming took 6 bases from V and 4 from J; bases not matched to a gene: 8. The CDR3 DNA reads TGTGCCAGCAGACCAACAGACAGGGCAGAGACCCAGTACTTC. Its protein is CASRPTDRAETQYF.

This clonotype was seen a handful of times. CDR3 in DNA: TGTGCCAGCAACCCCGGCCGCGACTATGGCTACACCTTC. This encodes CASNPGRDYGYTF. The V and J genes are TRBV6-5 and TRBJ1-2; D gene uncertain. There are 13 residues in the CDR3. Per germline, CDR1 MNHEY and CDR2 SVGAGI. The ends were cut back, 7 bases at V and 3 bases at J, with 12 bases in the middle.

As concerns this clonotype: Just one base apart from a much larger clone, this may be a read error. The rearrangement uses TRBV7-9 and TRBJ1-2, with D uncertain. CDR1 and CDR2 from the germline V gene are SEHNR and FQNEAQ (reference sequence). The CDR3 loop spans 13 amino acids. The CDR3 DNA follows: TGTGCCGGCAGCCAGGATGTCCGGACCGGCTACACCTTC. This sequence encodes CAGSQDVRTGYTF.

This clonotype was detected only a few times. A much larger clone lies one base from this, so it may be a read error. V is TRBV7-6 and J is TRBJ2-7, with a tentative D call TRBD1 (6 bases). Trimming shortened V by 5 bases and J by 5 bases, and 16 bases separated the two germline ends. The CDR3 has 14 residues. CDR1 and CDR2 (germline): SGHVS, FNYEAQ. The CDR3, as DNA: TGTGCCAGCAGCACGCCGGGACACCTCCACGAGCAGTACTTC. The encoded protein is CASSTPGHLHEQYF.

The chain links TRBV20-1 to TRBJ1-5, with 7 bases aligning to TRBD1. CDR3 length equals 14 residues. Germline assignment: CDR1 DFQATT and CDR2 SNEGSKA (reference sequence). The V gene end was trimmed by 2 bases and the J gene end by 5 bases; junction bases not matched to a gene: 6. The CDR3 is CSARKTGRDQPQHF. In nucleotides, the CDR3 is TGCAGTGCTAGAAAGACAGGGCGGGATCAGCCCCAGCATTTT.

This clonotype came up many times. The chain links TRBV7-8 to TRBJ1-5; perhaps TRBD1 as D (6 bases). The CDR3 consists of 14 residues. The germline V and J ends were trimmed by 4 bases and 3 bases, with 10 bases remaining between them. The germline V gene has CDR1 SGHVS and CDR2 FQNEAQ. The CDR3 reads CASSSDRPNQPQHF. CDR3 coding DNA: TGTGCCAGCAGCTCCGACAGGCCCAATCAGCCCCAGCATTTT.

The chain recombines TRBV2 with TRBJ2-7; TRBD1 matches at 9 bases. In germline, CDR1 is SNHLY, CDR2 FYNNEI. The CDR3 is made up of 15 amino acids. Germline trimming cut 5 bases from V and 3 bases from J; bases unmatched to any gene: 8. CDR3 region: CASSLDRGQYYEQYF. CDR3 DNA: TGTGCCAGCAGTTTGGACAGGGGACAGTACTACGAGCAGTACTTC.

This clonotype has a count of ten or more. The chain recombines TRBV6-6 with TRBJ1-2; 7 bases are shared with TRBD1. Per the germline V gene, CDR1 is MNHNY and CDR2 is SVGAGI (reference sequence). The J segment lost 3 bases and the V segment lost 7 bases, leaving 8 bases of the junction unmatched. The CDR3 is 14 amino acids. CDR3 DNA sequence: TGTGCCAGCACCGTACAGGGGATCGACTATGGCTACACCTTC. Translating it yields CASTVQGIDYGYTF.